The sequence of this T cell receptor (beta chain) was determined in a study of blood T cell repertoires in COVID-19. About the research overall: Spain, Italy and the United States supplied samples that represented acute and convalescent COVID-19. The cDNA or gDNA used as material had been derived from T cells, B-cell-depleted T cells, or PBMCs.

The CDR3 runs to 14 residues. Germline CDR1 is MDHEN and CDR2 is SYDVKM. V was clipped by 4 bases and J by 4 bases; unmatched bases: 5. In the original analysis: Reference gene primer amplification gave estimated nucleated cell counts. Method: immunoSEQ multiplex PCR; TCRdb's copy keeps in-frame clones and lacks some. The V and J calls and the clone size are those of that table, but D and trimming were determined from the DNA. The sample lists fewer than 90,000 clones, roughly 80% occurring once. Sequenced: peripheral blood. This chain connects TRBV28 to TRBJ2-3, with 7 bases identical to TRBD1. This sequence was found in a human donor in a cohort sampled during active COVID-19. The CDR3, as DNA: TGTGCCAGCAGTTCGACAGGGTATGCAGATACGCAGTATTTT. It translates to CASSSTGYADTQYF.